This TCR beta chain appears in the sequencing data of a study of shared clonotypes between healthy human individuals. Naive CD8 isolation took CD45RO-negative cells positively selected for CCR7 and excluded terminally differentiated effector memory CD45RA+ cells. This was a deep-level run. Replicate PCRs for sorted subsets used approximately 220 ng DNA; this equaled 33,000 or so T cell genomes. The table came from immunoSEQ multiplex PCR; TCRdb's copy has only in-frame clones and leaves some out. Of roughly 2.1 million clones listed, more than 85% were seen once; the top ten hold under 2%. CDR3 size: 14 residues. The germline CDR1 and CDR2 sequences are SGHRS and YFSETQ. V lost 6 bases and J 3 bases, leaving 15 bases between the germline ends.

Material for sequencing was naive CD8+ T cells from PBMCs. This sequence originates from a man younger than 30 in good health. Some clones in this sample may be carry-over from other donors' samples. The gene calls are TRBV5-1 and TRBJ1-1; D possibly corresponds to TRBD1 (5 bases). CDR3 sequence reads: CASKTYRGDTEAFF. For the CDR3, the DNA is TGCGCCAGCAAAACATATAGGGGTGACACTGAAGCTTTCTTT.